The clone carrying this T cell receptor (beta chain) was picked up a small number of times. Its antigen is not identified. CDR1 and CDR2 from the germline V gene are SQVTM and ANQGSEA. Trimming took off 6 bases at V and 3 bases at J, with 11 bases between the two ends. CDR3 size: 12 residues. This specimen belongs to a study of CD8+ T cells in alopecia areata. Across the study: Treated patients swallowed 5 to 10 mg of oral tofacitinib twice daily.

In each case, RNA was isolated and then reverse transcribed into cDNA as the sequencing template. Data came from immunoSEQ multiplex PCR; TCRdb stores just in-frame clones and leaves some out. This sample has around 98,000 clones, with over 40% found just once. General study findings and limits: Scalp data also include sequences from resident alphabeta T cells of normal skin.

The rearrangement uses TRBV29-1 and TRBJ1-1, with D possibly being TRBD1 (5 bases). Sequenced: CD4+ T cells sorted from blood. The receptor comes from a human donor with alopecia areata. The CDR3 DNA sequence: TGCAGCGTCCGGGGGATATACACTGAAGCTTTCTTT. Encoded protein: CSVRGIYTEAFF.